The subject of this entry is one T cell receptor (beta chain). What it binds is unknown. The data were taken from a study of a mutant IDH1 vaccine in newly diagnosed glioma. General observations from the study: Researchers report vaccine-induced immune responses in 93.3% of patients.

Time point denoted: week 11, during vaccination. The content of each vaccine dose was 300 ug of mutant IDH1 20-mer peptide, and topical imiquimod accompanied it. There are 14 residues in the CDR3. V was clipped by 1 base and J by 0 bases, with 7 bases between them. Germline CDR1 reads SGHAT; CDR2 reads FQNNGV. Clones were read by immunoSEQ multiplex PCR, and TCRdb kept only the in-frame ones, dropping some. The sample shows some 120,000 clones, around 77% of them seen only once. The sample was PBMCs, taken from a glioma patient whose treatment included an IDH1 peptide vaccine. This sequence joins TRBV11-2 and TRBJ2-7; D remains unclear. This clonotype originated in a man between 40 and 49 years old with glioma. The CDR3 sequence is CASSLGADSYEQYF. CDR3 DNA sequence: TGTGCCAGCAGCTTAGGGGCGGACTCCTACGAGCAGTACTTC.